This entry concerns a single T cell receptor beta chain. This clonotype is classified as medium-sized (0.01 to 0.1%). Its cognate antigen has yet to be identified. Per-nucleotide qualities are absent, and no much larger clonotype sits a single base away. The sample comes from a study of immune reconstitution after stem cell transplant in scleroderma (dated by TCRdb to 2015 to 2018). Library preparation employed RT-PCR. Data came from an Illumina MiSeq. Using fastp at Q25 and MiXCR, TCRdb reprocessed the public reads and kept productive beta chains. Rows with one shared CDR3 protein collapse into an entry with the most common genes and DNA. This sample gives 800 to 900 distinct CDR3 sequences in total; 8% to 9.5% of them show up just once. The ten biggest clones cover about 17% of the sample. The specimen was obtained before or after autologous hematopoietic stem cell transplantation (not recorded which). This clonotype was obtained from a male donor with systemic sclerosis.

The DNA is as follows: TGCAGCGTTGAAGAAGTTCGGGGGGGGAGGACTGAAGCTTTCTTT. Translation gives CSVEEVRGGRTEAFF. The sequence is built from TRBV29-1 and TRBJ1-1; the D gene is perhaps TRBD1, on 5 matching bases. The germline V gene supplies CDR1 SQVTM and CDR2 ANQGSEA. V gives up 0 bases and J gives up 5 bases, and the segment between their germline ends measures 16 bases. From the cysteine up to the phenylalanine, the CDR3 has a length of 15 residues. Only the CDR3 portion is preserved as DNA: 45 bases, with reading frame beginning at the first base.